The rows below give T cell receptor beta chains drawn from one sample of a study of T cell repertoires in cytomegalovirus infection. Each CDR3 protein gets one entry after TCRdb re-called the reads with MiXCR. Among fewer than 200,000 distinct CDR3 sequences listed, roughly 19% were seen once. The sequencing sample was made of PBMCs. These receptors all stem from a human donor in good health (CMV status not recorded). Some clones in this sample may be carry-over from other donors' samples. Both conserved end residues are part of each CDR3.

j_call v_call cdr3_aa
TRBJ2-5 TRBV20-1 CSAAGQGGGQETQYF
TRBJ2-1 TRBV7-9 CASSLAGLDDNEQFF
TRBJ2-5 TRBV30 CAARRNTFQETQYF
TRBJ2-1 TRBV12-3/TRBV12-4 CASSPPAAGLYNEQFF
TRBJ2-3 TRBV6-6 CASTYRDGSTDTQYF
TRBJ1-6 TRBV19 CASSIGGDSPLHF
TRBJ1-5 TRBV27 CASSSQGLGNQPQHF
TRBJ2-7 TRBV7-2 CASRETSGRSYEQYF
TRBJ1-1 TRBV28 CASSLWGNTEASF
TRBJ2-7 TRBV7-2 CASSLQVTYEQYF
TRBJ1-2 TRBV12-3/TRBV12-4 CASSYIGYGYTF
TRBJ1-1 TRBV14 CASSQGQGSMNTEAFF
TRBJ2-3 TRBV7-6 CASSLAGNTDTQYF
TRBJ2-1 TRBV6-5 CASSLAASLSSYNEQFF
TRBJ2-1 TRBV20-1 CSALRAAANEQFF
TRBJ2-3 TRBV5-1 CASSHRTAGEKDTQYF
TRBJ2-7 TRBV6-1 CASSPLSGAFYEQYF
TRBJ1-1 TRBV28 CASSLPQGQAFF
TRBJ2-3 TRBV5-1 CASSSSGQSDTQYF
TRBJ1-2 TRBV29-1 CSVNYESYGYTF
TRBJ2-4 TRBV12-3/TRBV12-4 CASSLTSGRGNIQYF
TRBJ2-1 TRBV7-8 CASSVRDSEYNEQFF